The 20 T cell receptor beta chains below come from one sample, sequenced in a study of cytomegalovirus exposure and HLA in healthy donors. TCRdb keeps only in-frame clones here, not all; method: immunoSEQ multiplex PCR. This sample has approximately 210,000 clones, with just over 85% found just once. Sequencing was done on a sample of PBMCs. The receptors here all came from a woman between 18 and 29 years old in good health and CMV-seronegative.

This clone was observed a single time. This rearrangement joins TRBV7-2 to TRBJ2-7, with D maybe TRBD1 (6 bases). Trimming pared 1 base from V and 5 bases from J, leaving 21 bases between. Germline CDR1 is SGHTA and CDR2 is FQGNSA. This CDR3 spans 17 amino acids. The CDR3, as DNA: TGTGCCAGCAGCTTAGGAGGCTGGCAGGGGACCGCCAACGAGCAGTACTTC. Residues: CASSLGGWQGTANEQYF.

The chain combines TRBV28 with TRBJ1-1, with TRBD1 identical over 8 bases. This CDR3 comprises 15 residues. J gave up 1 base and V 6 bases, and 7 bases lay outside the gene matches. Germline V gives CDR1 MDHEN, CDR2 SYDVKM. CDR3: CASRVRQGTNTEAFF. The CDR3 bases are TGTGCCAGCAGGGTACGACAGGGGACGAACACTGAAGCTTTCTTT.

The V gene is TRBV5-6, the J gene TRBJ1-1; no definite D call. V lost 2 bases to trimming and J lost 3 bases, with 5 bases between them. CDR3 length equals 12 residues. Germline-derived CDR1 and CDR2 are SGHDT and YYEEEE. CDR3 sequence: CASSFLDTEAFF. In DNA form, the CDR3 reads TGTGCCAGCAGCTTCCTTGACACTGAAGCTTTCTTT.

This clone came up once. The chain combines TRBV18 with TRBJ2-7; possibly TRBD2 for D (6 bases). Germline CDR1 and CDR2: KGHSH and LQKENI. The CDR3 extends over 13 amino acids. Trimming stripped 6 bases from V and 3 bases from J, with 12 bases between. CDR3 protein: CASSSGYYYEQYF. The DNA of the CDR3 is TGTGCCAGCTCCAGCGGGTACTACTACGAGCAGTACTTC.

This clone was counted a few times. The chain uses TRBV9 and TRBJ2-7, with D possibly TRBD2 on 6 matching bases. Trimming cost V 3 bases and J 5 bases, with 12 bases left between them. Germline assignment: CDR1 SGDLS and CDR2 YYNGEE. This CDR3 region has 13 residues. This CDR3 reads CASSAQGLHEQYF. CDR3 nucleotides: TGTGCCAGCAGCGCTCAGGGACTCCACGAGCAGTACTTC.

The chain combines TRBV7-9 with TRBJ2-1, with 7 bases fitting TRBD2. V gave up 5 bases and J gave up 2 bases; unmatched junction bases: 6. The CDR3 has 15 amino acids. Germline V gives CDR1 SEHNR, CDR2 FQNEAQ (reference sequence). The CDR3 region has the DNA TGTGCCAGCAGCCTCAGCGGGGATCCCTACAATGAGCAGTTCTTC. Translating gives CASSLSGDPYNEQFF.

The genes are TRBV5-4 and TRBJ2-7; D unresolved. V was trimmed by 0 bases and J by 9 bases, leaving 13 bases between them. The CDR3 has 13 amino acids. Germline V gives CDR1 SGHNT, CDR2 YYREEE (reference sequence). CDR3 nucleotides: TGTGCCAGCAGCTTGGGACTCCGCGAGCCGCAGTACTTC. Amino acids: CASSLGLREPQYF.

The rearrangement uses TRBV27 and TRBJ2-2; 8 bases line up with TRBD1. The CDR3 length is 16 residues. Trimming at V came to 6 bases and at J to 0 bases, leaving 6 bases not matched to a gene. Looked up from germline, CDR1 is MNHEY and CDR2 is SMNVEV (reference sequence). The CDR3 sequence: CASSSGQAPNTGELFF. DNA for the CDR3: TGTGCCAGCAGCTCGGGACAGGCGCCGAACACCGGGGAGCTGTTTTTT.

This rearrangement joins TRBV29-1 to TRBJ1-1; D remains ambiguous. The V gene lost 4 bases and the J gene lost 7 bases, with 7 bases spanning the gap. CDR3 length: 10 amino acids. Germline V gene data show CDR1 as SQVTM and CDR2 as ANQGSEA. The CDR3 region is CSVVRDEAFF. CDR3 DNA: TGCAGCGTTGTACGGGATGAAGCTTTCTTT.

This rearrangement joins TRBV6-1 to TRBJ1-4; TRBD1 matches at 9 bases. Germline CDR1 MNHNS, CDR2 SASEGT. Trimming took 3 bases from V and 8 from J; bases not matched to a gene: 4. This CDR3 is 14 amino acids long. CDR3 protein: CASSEGQGWEKLFF. CDR3 bases: TGTGCCAGCAGTGAGGGACAGGGATGGGAAAAACTGTTTTTT.

This chain connects TRBV19 to TRBJ2-3, with D maybe TRBD2 (6 bases). CDR3 length: 11 residues. Germline V gene data show CDR1 as LNHDA and CDR2 as SQIVND (reference sequence). The V and J ends lost 10 bases and 7 bases respectively, with 12 bases between them. The CDR3 spells CATGVTHTQYF. In DNA form, the CDR3 reads TGTGCCACGGGGGTGACCCATACGCAGTATTTT.

The J gene is TRBJ2-3, the V gene TRBV5-6; TRBD1 matches at 9 bases. The CDR3 covers 14 residues. Germline CDR1 reads SGHDT; CDR2 reads YYEEEE. Germline trimming cut 3 bases from V and 7 bases from J; bases unmatched to any gene: 6. The CDR3 loop reads CASSSDRGGYTQYF. CDR3 coding DNA: TGTGCCAGCAGCTCCGACAGGGGGGGCTATACGCAGTATTTT.

This chain links TRBV4-3 with TRBJ1-2, with TRBD1 as a possible D gene (5 bases). The CDR3 length is 16 residues. Germline CDR1 LGHNA, CDR2 YSLEER. V dropped 0 bases and J dropped 4 bases, with 15 bases sitting between them. The CDR3 nucleotides are TGCGCCAGCAGCCAAGATCAAGGGGCGCGGTTCTATGGCTACACCTTC. Amino acid sequence: CASSQDQGARFYGYTF.

This chain links TRBV7-2 with TRBJ1-5, with no clear D. The CDR3 is made up of 12 amino acids. CDR1 is SGHTA and CDR2 is FQGNSA in the germline V gene. Trimming left V 4 bases short and J 4 bases short, with 5 bases between. For the CDR3, the DNA is TGTGCCAGCAGCTACCAGAATCAGCCCCAGCATTTT. This gives the protein CASSYQNQPQHF. The full variable domain, completed using reference TRBV7-2 and TRBJ1-5, is GAGVSQSPSNKVTEKGKDVELRCDPISGHTALYWYRQSLGQGLEFLIYFQGNSAPDKSGLPSDRFSAERTGGSVSTLTIQRTQQEDSAVYLCASSYQNQPQHFGDGTRLSIL.

The genes are TRBV28 and TRBJ1-2, with D perhaps TRBD1 (5 bases). V shed 4 bases and J shed 4 bases, with 16 bases lying between them. The CDR3 covers 15 residues. From germline, CDR1 is MDHEN and CDR2 SYDVKM. The CDR3 region has the DNA TGTGCCAGCAGTTGGGTCTCGGGGGGGGGCTATGGCTACACCTTC. Translated: CASSWVSGGGYGYTF.

This chain joins TRBV28 and TRBJ1-2; 7 bases line up with TRBD1. The V segment lost 5 bases and the J segment 5 bases; nucleotides outside the gene matches: 11. From germline, CDR1 is MDHEN and CDR2 SYDVKM. CDR3 length: 15 residues. This CDR3 reads CASSPTGQLIYGYTF. CDR3 DNA sequence: TGTGCCAGCAGTCCCACGGGACAGCTAATTTATGGCTACACCTTC.

This clone was observed once. The chain employs TRBV5-6 and TRBJ2-1; TRBD2 agrees at 7 bases. Germline loops: CDR1 SGHDT, CDR2 YYEEEE. V lost 0 bases and J lost 4; bases outside the gene matches: 4. The CDR3 has 15 amino acids. CDR3 DNA: TGTGCCAGCAGCTTGGAAGGTAGCGGGTACAATGAGCAGTTCTTC. Protein product: CASSLEGSGYNEQFF.

The V gene is TRBV27, the J gene TRBJ1-5; no clear D gene. Germline-derived CDR1 and CDR2 are MNHEY and SMNVEV (reference sequence). The CDR3 runs 15 residues. The V end was cut by 0 bases, the J end by 0 bases, with 6 bases between. The CDR3 nucleotides are TGTGCCAGCAGTTTATCCGGTGATAGCAATCAGCCCCAGCATTTT. Its translation: CASSLSGDSNQPQHF.

This chain links TRBV7-8 with TRBJ1-5; 8 bases match TRBD1. The length of the CDR3 is 15 residues. From germline, CDR1 is SGHVS and CDR2 FQNEAQ. V dropped 7 bases and J dropped 0; count of bases not matched to a gene: 5. The CDR3 region is CASTSDRASNQPQHF. The CDR3 DNA reads as TGTGCCAGCACCTCGGACAGGGCTAGCAATCAGCCCCAGCATTTT. The variable domain in full, completed from reference TRBV7-8 and TRBJ1-5, reads GAGVSQSPRYKVAKRGQDVALRCDPISGHVSLFWYQQALGQGPEFLTYFQNEAQLDKSGLPSDRFFAERPEGSVSTLKIQRTQQEDSAVYLCASTSDRASNQPQHFGDGTRLSIL.

J is TRBJ2-7 and V is TRBV6-1, with D possibly being TRBD2 (7 bases). The CDR3 totals 14 residues. V lost 2 bases, J lost 3 bases, and 11 bases lay in between. CDR1 is MNHNS, CDR2 SASEGT, per germline. CDR3 amino acids: CASSEWEGVYEQYF. In DNA, the CDR3 is TGTGCCAGCAGTGAATGGGAGGGGGTCTACGAGCAGTACTTC.